This TCR beta chain appears in the sequencing data of a study of blood T cell repertoires in COVID-19. On the study more broadly: PBMCs, B-cell-depleted T cells, or T cells were the source of the cDNA or gDNA that made up the material.

Clones were read by immunoSEQ multiplex PCR, and TCRdb kept only the in-frame ones, dropping some. The sample lists around 250,000 clones; almost 85% were seen once. This CDR3 is 15 amino acids long. With 2 bases removed from V and 2 bases from J, the gap between germline ends came to 12 bases. Germline CDR1 MNHEY, CDR2 SVGEGT. The clonotype originates from a man between 50 and 59 years old with active or convalescent COVID-19. Sequencing was performed on peripheral blood. The chain uses TRBV6-2 or TRBV6-3 and TRBJ2-5; D is undetermined. The CDR3 DNA sequence: TGTGCCAGCAGTTACATTTTCAGCGAGCAAGAGACCCAGTACTTC. This codes for CASSYIFSEQETQYF.